Detailed here is one T cell receptor (beta chain). Its antigen is undetermined. The sample is drawn from a study of T cell repertoires and HLA-DP antigens. About the study: Average DNA input: 218.4 ng for CD137+CD4+ sorts, roughly 1,100 ng pre-culture.

Here immunoSEQ multiplex PCR was the method, and the copy in TCRdb shows in-frame clones only, minus some. This sample has roughly 73,000 clones, with around four fifths found just once. The CDR3 extends over 14 amino acids. The germline CDR1 and CDR2 sequences are SGHRS and YFSETQ. The V end was cut by 3 bases, the J end by 6 bases, with 13 bases between. The TCR comes from a man in his sixties in good health and CMV-seronegative. The sequenced sample consisted of CD4+ T cells from PBMCs. V gene TRBV5-1 combines with J gene TRBJ1-5; D is possibly TRBD1 (6 bases). The CDR3 loop is CASSWVGGGQPQHF. The CDR3 DNA reads TGCGCCAGCAGCTGGGTAGGGGGAGGTCAGCCCCAGCATTTT.